The rows below give T cell receptor beta chains drawn from one sample of a study of identical twins. TCRdb called the 5' RACE reads again in MiXCR, with one record for every CDR3 protein. Altogether 270,000 or so distinct CDR3 sequences are present, approximately 8.3% being singletons, with the ten largest covering 3% to 3.5%. These same data were also listed under a study on yellow fever vaccine responses in identical twins.

The specimen was CD8+ T cells sorted from blood. The receptors were sampled from a young woman in good health. CDR3s include the opening cysteine and the closing phenylalanine or tryptophan. A D gene is named only where the DNA matches it firmly. Only part of the rows carry a size: once, few, many, or a class if the clone is expanded.

size	D	J	V	DNA	CDR3
many	.	TRBJ2-2	TRBV27	TGTGCCACCAGACCGGGACCGAACACCGGGGAGCTGTTTTTT	CATRPGPNTGELFF
few	.	TRBJ2-3	TRBV7-9	TGTGCCAGCAGCCACCAGGACAGCGGTACGCAGTATTTT	CASSHQDSGTQYF
.	TRBD1	TRBJ2-7	TRBV7-2	TGTGCCAGCAGCTCATGGACAGGGTACGAGCAGTACTTC	CASSSWTGYEQYF
few	.	TRBJ2-7	TRBV5-6	TGTGCCAGCAGCTTTCAGGGGCCCAACGAGCAGTACTTC	CASSFQGPNEQYF
few	.	TRBJ2-4	TRBV12-3/TRBV12-4	TGTGCCAGCAGTCGAACGGTACTAGCCAAAAACATTCAGTACTTC	CASSRTVLAKNIQYF
.	.	TRBJ2-7	TRBV7-2	TGTGCCAGCAGCCCTATCGAAGAAGCGATGCTCTCCTACGAGCAGTACTTC	CASSPIEEAMLSYEQYF
few	.	TRBJ2-1	TRBV7-9	TGTGCCAGCAGCTTAGTGACACAGGAATACAATGAGCAGTTCTTC	CASSLVTQEYNEQFF
few	.	TRBJ1-1	TRBV6-1	TGTGCCAGCAGAATCGGGGGATACACTGAAGCTTTCTTT	CASRIGGYTEAFF
.	TRBD1	TRBJ2-1	TRBV28	TGTGCCAGCAAGGGGGACAGGGGGCCGAATGAGCAGTTCTTC	CASKGDRGPNEQFF
many	TRBD2	TRBJ2-7	TRBV6-1	TGTGCCAGCAGTGAACAGAGCGGGGCCTCCTACGAGCAGTACTTC	CASSEQSGASYEQYF
few	TRBD1	TRBJ2-2	TRBV6-1	TGTGCCAGCAGTATAGGGACAGTATCCGGGGAGCTGTTTTTT	CASSIGTVSGELFF
.	.	TRBJ2-1	TRBV6-5	TGTGCCAGCAGTTACTCCGTGGGGGATGAGCAGTTCTTC	CASSYSVGDEQFF
many	.	TRBJ2-3	TRBV7-9	TGTGCCAGCAGCCCCAGGGACTTAGACACAGATACGCAGTATTTT	CASSPRDLDTDTQYF
many	TRBD2	TRBJ2-1	TRBV19	TGTGCCAGTAGTATCCCCACTAGCGGGGGTTACAATGAGCAGTTCTTC	CASSIPTSGGYNEQFF
.	TRBD2	TRBJ2-1	TRBV4-3	TGCGCCAGCAGCCAAGCACTAGCGGGAGGTGAATGGGAGCAGTTCTTC	CASSQALAGGEWEQFF
few	.	TRBJ1-6	TRBV5-5	TGTGCCAGCAGCTTCTTGTACAGGGATAATTCACCCCTCCACTTT	CASSFLYRDNSPLHF
once	.	TRBJ1-4	TRBV2	TGTGCCAGCAGTGAAGCCGGAAATGAAAAACTGTTTTTT	CASSEAGNEKLFF